The TCR beta chain under discussion was sequenced for a study of technical replicates of blood from a few donors (dated by TCRdb to 2016 to 2017). For CDR1 and CDR2, the germline V gene lists SGHNT and YENEEA. The CDR3 contains 16 residues, cysteine and phenylalanine counted. The sequence is cut down to CDR3 DNA, 48 bases in frame from base 1. V drops 1 base and J drops 0 bases, leaving 10 bases in between. Library construction relied on the immunoSEQ multiplex PCR assay. TCRdb's version of the immuneACCESS table is confined to in-frame rearrangements and falls short of the full clone set. An unresolved V gene accounts for under half of the shortfall where checked; the remainder is of unknown origin. Within this sample are about 79,000 clones, with 80% to 95% of them counted one time only. About 0.38% of the sample lies in the top ten. Comment on this clone: Its target antigen remains unknown. No base quality information exists; no much larger clone differs at one position.

This receptor was obtained from a human donor in good health. Some clones in this sample may be carry-over from other donors' samples. The sample taken for sequencing was T cells isolated from PBMCs. In this chain, TRBV11-3 is recombined with TRBJ1-3; the D gene assignment is ambiguous. The sequenced DNA: TGTGCCAGCAGCTTAGGACGGAGAAGCTCTGGAAACACCATATATTTT. Translated, it reads CASSLGRRSSGNTIYF.